This TCR beta chain was captured in a study of T cells in Graves' hyperthyroidism and ophthalmopathy. Study outcomes and limitations: Ophthalmopathy and stable hyperthyroidism were separated by a 13 V-J model. The model predicted ophthalmopathy a median approximately 6 months before onset.

Each diagnosis drew on symptoms, thyroxine, TRAb, thyroid ultrasound and orbital computed tomography findings. PBMCs came from less than 11 ml fresh peripheral blood. This clonotype came up many times. What it binds is not known. RNA transcripts were the template for amplifying TCR beta CDR3 regions. The TCR CDR3 first-round RT-PCR relied on the HTBI primer set. TCRdb re-analysed the multiplex PCR reads in MiXCR, keeping a single row per CDR3 protein. There are some 370,000 distinct CDR3 sequences in the sample; roughly an eighth occur only once, and 28% lies in the top ten. Sequenced: blood. The sequence derives from a man aged 45-60 years with Graves' ophthalmopathy.

CDR3 protein: CASSLGDRRDGYTF. The CDR3 DNA reads TGTGCCAGCAGCTTAGGGGACAGGAGAGATGGCTACACCTTC. This rearrangement joins TRBV13 to TRBJ1-2; 7 nucleotides agree with TRBD1. Trimming removed 0 bases from V and 6 bases from J; junction bases left unmatched: 4. This CDR3 contains 14 residues. Germline V CDR1 and CDR2: PRHDT, FYEKMQ (reference sequence).